The source of this T cell receptor beta chain is a study of blood T cell repertoires in COVID-19. For the study at large: There were acute and convalescent COVID-19 samples, and they came from the United States, Italy and Spain. T cells, B-cell-depleted T cells, or PBMCs provided the cDNA or gDNA that served as material.

TCRdb's table, derived via immunoSEQ multiplex PCR, lists solely in-frame clones and lacks some. The sample has approximately 49,000 clones; about four fifths are singletons. CDR3 length: 16 amino acids. Trimming took 5 bases from V and 6 from J; bases not matched to a gene: 6. Germline CDR1 KGHDR, CDR2 SFDVKD. Sequencing was performed on peripheral blood. The sequence was collected from a woman in her sixties with acute or convalescent COVID-19. The V gene is TRBV24-1, the J gene TRBJ2-1; 13 bases map to TRBD2. The DNA of the CDR3 is TGTGCCACCAGTGGACTAGCGGGAGGACCGAGCAATGAGCAGTTCTTC. This codes for CATSGLAGGPSNEQFF.